This T cell receptor beta chain comes out of a study of memory CD4+ T cells and cytomegalovirus serostatus. Overall study: Healthy Belgian adult donors included fewer than 10 CMV-positive and some 24 CMV-negative people.

In this sample, this clone turned up once. The CDR3 totals 12 residues. Trimming removed 1 base from V and 9 bases from J, with 7 bases in between. CDR1 is MGHRA, CDR2 YSYEKL, per germline. In the source study's methods: After removing out-of-frame reads, around 2.2 million distinct TCRbeta sequences remained. Sequencing used immunoSEQ multiplex PCR; TCRdb keeps in-frame clones, though not all of them. That table supplies the V and J calls and clone size; D and trimming were determined from the DNA. The sample has over 60,000 clones; 82% are singletons. Single viable CD3+CD4+CD8-CD45RO+ cells were sorted as the memory CD4+ T cells.

The receptor's source is an adult in good health and CMV-seronegative. V usage is TRBV4-1 and J usage is TRBJ2-1, with D unresolved. The sample consisted of memory CD4+ T cells from blood. The CDR3: CASSQGLTEQFF. The DNA for the CDR3 is TGCGCCAGCAGCCAAGGCCTTACTGAGCAGTTCTTC.